Shown below are 6 T cell receptor beta chains from a single sample sequenced in a study of CD8 T cell repertoires and HIV-1 epitope variants. Their antigens are not known. Assay used: immunoSEQ multiplex PCR; TCRdb lists only in-frame clones, some missing. In the table there are a few thousand clones, approximately 61% of which are singletons. Sequences were obtained from cultured CD8+ T cells derived from PBMCs. These receptors all stem from a male donor with HIV.

This chain joins TRBV4-3 and TRBJ2-7; D unresolved. CDR1 and CDR2 from the germline V gene are LGHNA and YSLEER. This CDR3 has 13 amino acids. The V end lost 2 bases, the J end lost 4 bases, and 9 bases lay between the germline ends. As DNA, the CDR3 is TGCGCCAGCAGCCAATTTGCAGAGTACGAGCAGTACTTC. The encoded protein is CASSQFAEYEQYF.

The rearrangement joins TRBV2 to TRBJ2-2; D is undetermined. Germline V gives CDR1 SNHLY, CDR2 FYNNEI. The CDR3 has 12 residues. V lost 8 bases, J lost 6 bases, and 10 bases lay in between. The CDR3 nucleotides read TGTGCCAGCGGCCCAGCGCCCGGGGAGCTGTTTTTT. Its protein is CASGPAPGELFF.

This clone appeared a single time. V gene TRBV7-8 combines with J gene TRBJ1-5; a possible D gene is TRBD1 (5 bases). Trimming left V 6 bases short and J 7 bases short, with 22 bases between. Germline V lookup: CDR1 SGHVS, CDR2 FQNEAQ. The CDR3 consists of 16 residues. Written as DNA, the CDR3 is TGTGCCAGCAGTCTTACCCAGGTCGGGGCAGGGCAGCCCCAGCATTTT. Translation: CASSLTQVGAGQPQHF.

This clone showed up just once. The rearrangement links TRBV27 to TRBJ1-1, with D maybe TRBD1 (5 bases). V dropped 0 bases and J dropped 5 bases, with 10 bases sitting between them. The length of the CDR3 is 14 residues. CDR1 and CDR2 from the germline V gene are MNHEY and SMNVEV (reference sequence). The CDR3 spells CASSLSSGGTEAFF. The CDR3 DNA reads as TGTGCCAGCAGTTTATCATCCGGGGGGACTGAAGCTTTCTTT.

The table lists this clone with a few counts. The rearrangement links TRBV2 to TRBJ1-1; D ambiguous. Germline lookup yields CDR1 SNHLY and CDR2 FYNNEI. V was pared by 7 bases and J by 1 base, with 7 bases between. The length of the CDR3 is 12 residues. The CDR3, as DNA: TGTGCCAGCACGTCCGGGAACACTGAAGCTTTCTTT. Amino acids: CASTSGNTEAFF.

The chain employs TRBV5-6 and TRBJ1-4; TRBD1 matches 7 bases. Germline lookup yields CDR1 SGHDT and CDR2 YYEEEE. V was pared by 3 bases and J by 8 bases, with 22 bases of the junction left unmatched. The CDR3 sequence is 19 residues long. Here the CDR3 reads CASSSRDPERDSGWEKLFF. For the CDR3, the DNA is TGTGCCAGCAGCTCCCGGGACCCGGAACGGGACAGCGGGTGGGAAAAACTGTTTTTT.